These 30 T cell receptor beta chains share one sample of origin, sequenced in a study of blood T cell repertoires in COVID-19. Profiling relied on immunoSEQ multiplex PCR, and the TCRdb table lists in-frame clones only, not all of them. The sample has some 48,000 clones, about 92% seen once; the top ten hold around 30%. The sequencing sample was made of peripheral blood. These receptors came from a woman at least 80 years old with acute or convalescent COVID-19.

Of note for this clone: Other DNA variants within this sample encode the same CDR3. CDR3 bases: TGTGCCTGGAGCGGGGGGCCTTACAATGAGCAGTTCTTC. Its protein product is CAWSGGPYNEQFF. The chain recombines TRBV30 with TRBJ2-1; D is possibly TRBD2 (7 bases). The CDR3 loop spans 13 amino acids. The V and J ends lost 3 bases and 4 bases respectively, with 10 bases between them. Germline CDR1 reads GTSNPN; CDR2 reads SVGIG (reference sequence). Looking up the rest from reference TRBV30 and TRBJ2-1 gives the full variable domain: SQTIHQWPATLVQPVGSPLSLECTVEGTSNPNLYWYRQAAGRGLQLLFYSVGIGQISSEVPQNLSASRPQDRQFILSSKKLLLSDSGFYLCAWSGGPYNEQFFGPGTRLTVL.

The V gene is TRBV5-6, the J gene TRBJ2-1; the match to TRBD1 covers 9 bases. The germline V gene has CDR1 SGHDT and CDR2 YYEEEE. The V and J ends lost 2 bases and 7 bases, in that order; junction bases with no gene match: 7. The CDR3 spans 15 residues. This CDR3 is CASSLGQGLGNEQFF. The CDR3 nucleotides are TGTGCCAGCAGCTTAGGACAGGGGTTGGGGAATGAGCAGTTCTTC.

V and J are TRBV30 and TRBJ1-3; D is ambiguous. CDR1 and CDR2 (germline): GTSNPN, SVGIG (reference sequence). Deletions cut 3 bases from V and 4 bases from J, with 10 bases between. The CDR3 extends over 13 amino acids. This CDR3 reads CAWSPLQGNTIYF. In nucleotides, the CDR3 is TGTGCCTGGAGCCCACTCCAAGGAAACACCATATATTTT.

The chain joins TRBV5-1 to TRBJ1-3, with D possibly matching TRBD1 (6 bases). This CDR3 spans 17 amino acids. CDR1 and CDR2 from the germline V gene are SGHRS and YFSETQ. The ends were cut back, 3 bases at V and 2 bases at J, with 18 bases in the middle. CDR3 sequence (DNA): TGCGCCAGCAGCTCCCTTGGGGGCGCTAGCCCTGGAAACACCATATATTTT. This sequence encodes CASSSLGGASPGNTIYF.

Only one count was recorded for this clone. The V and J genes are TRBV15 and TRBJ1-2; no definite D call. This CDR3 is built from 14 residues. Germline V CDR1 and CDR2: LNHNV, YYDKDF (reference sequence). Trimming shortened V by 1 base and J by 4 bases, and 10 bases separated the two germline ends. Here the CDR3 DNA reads TGTGCCACCAGCAGAGGCACTCTAATCTATGGCTACACCTTC. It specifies CATSRGTLIYGYTF.

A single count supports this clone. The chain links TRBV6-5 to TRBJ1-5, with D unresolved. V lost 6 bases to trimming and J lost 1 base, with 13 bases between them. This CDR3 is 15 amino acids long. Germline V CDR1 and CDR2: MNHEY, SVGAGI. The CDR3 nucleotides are TGTGCCAGCAGCCCGCTTGGGGAGAGCAATCAGCCCCAGCATTTT. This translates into CASSPLGESNQPQHF.

CDR3 in DNA: TGTGCCAGCAGTATAAACGAGGACACTGAAGCTTTCTTT. Protein sequence: CASSINEDTEAFF. The rearrangement links TRBV2 to TRBJ1-1; D gene uncertain. The CDR3 has 13 amino acids. The germline V gene encodes CDR1 SNHLY and CDR2 FYNNEI. V lost 5 bases and J 3 bases, leaving 10 bases between the germline ends.

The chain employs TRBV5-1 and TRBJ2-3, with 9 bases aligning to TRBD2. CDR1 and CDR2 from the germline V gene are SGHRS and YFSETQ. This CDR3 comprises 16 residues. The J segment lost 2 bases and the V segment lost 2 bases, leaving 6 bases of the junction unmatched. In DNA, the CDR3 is TGCGCCAGCAGCTTTCTCCTAGCGGGGATCACAGATACGCAGTATTTT. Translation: CASSFLLAGITDTQYF.

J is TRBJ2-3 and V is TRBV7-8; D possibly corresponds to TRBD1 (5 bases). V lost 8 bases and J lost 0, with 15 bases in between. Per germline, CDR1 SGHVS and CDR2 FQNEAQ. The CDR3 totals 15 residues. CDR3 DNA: TGTGCCAGCGGCGGCAGGACAAAAAGCACAGATACGCAGTATTTT. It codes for CASGGRTKSTDTQYF. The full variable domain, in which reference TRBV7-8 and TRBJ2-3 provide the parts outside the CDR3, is GAGVSQSPRYKVAKRGQDVALRCDPISGHVSLFWYQQALGQGPEFLTYFQNEAQLDKSGLPSDRFFAERPEGSVSTLKIQRTQQEDSAVYLCASGGRTKSTDTQYFGPGTRLTVL.

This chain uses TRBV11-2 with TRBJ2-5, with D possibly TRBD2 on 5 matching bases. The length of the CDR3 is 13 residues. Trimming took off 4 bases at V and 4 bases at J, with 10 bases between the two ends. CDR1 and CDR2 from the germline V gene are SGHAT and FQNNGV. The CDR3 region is CASSSRGRETQYF. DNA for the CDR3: TGTGCCAGCAGCTCCCGGGGTCGAGAGACCCAGTACTTC.

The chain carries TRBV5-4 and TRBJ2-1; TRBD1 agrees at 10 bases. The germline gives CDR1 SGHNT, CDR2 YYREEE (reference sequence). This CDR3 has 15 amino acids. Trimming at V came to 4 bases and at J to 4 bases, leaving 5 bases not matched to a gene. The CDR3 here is CASSQGQGSYNEQFF. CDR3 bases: TGTGCCAGCAGCCAGGGACAGGGGTCATACAATGAGCAGTTCTTC.

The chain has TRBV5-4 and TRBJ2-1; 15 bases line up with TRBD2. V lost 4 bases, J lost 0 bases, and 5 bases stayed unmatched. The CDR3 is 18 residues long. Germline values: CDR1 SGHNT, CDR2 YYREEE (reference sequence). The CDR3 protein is CASSVGLAGGSSYNEQFF. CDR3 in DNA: TGTGCCAGCAGCGTGGGACTAGCGGGGGGAAGCTCCTACAATGAGCAGTTCTTC.

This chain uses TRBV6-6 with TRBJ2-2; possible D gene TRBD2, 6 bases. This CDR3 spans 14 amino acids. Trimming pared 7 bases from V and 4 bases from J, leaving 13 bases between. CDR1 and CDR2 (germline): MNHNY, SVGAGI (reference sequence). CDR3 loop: CASISEGGTGELFF. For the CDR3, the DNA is TGTGCCAGCATTTCCGAGGGAGGCACCGGGGAGCTGTTTTTT.

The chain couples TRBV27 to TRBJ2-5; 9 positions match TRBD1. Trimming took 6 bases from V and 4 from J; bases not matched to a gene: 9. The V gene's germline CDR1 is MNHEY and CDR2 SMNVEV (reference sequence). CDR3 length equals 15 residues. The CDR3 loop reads CASSPTQGARETQYF. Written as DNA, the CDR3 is TGTGCCAGCAGCCCTACACAGGGGGCGCGAGAGACCCAGTACTTC.

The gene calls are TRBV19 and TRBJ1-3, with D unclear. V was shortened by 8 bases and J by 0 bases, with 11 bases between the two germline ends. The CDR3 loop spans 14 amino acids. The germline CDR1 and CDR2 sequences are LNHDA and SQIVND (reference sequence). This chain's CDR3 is CASSRLSSGNTIYF. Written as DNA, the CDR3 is TGTGCCAGTTCCCGACTCAGCTCTGGAAACACCATATATTTT.

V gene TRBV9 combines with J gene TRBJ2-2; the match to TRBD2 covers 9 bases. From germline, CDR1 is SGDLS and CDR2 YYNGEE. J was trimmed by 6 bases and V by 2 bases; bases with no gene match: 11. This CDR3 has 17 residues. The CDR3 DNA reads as TGTGCCAGCAGCGTCTTAGCGGGGGCAATGTGGTCCGGGGAGCTGTTTTTT. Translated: CASSVLAGAMWSGELFF.

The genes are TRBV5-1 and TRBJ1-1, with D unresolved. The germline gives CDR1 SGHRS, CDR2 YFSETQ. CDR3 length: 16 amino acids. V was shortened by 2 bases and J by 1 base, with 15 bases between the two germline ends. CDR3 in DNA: TGCGCCAGCAGCTTTTCGGCCTCGCCGGGGAACACTGAAGCTTTCTTT. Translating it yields CASSFSASPGNTEAFF.

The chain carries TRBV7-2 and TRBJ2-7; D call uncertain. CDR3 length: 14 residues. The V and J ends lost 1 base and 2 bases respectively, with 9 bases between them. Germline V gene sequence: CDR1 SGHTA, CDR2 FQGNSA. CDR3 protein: CASSLVQIPYEQYF. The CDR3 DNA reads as TGTGCCAGCAGCTTAGTTCAGATCCCCTACGAGCAGTACTTC.

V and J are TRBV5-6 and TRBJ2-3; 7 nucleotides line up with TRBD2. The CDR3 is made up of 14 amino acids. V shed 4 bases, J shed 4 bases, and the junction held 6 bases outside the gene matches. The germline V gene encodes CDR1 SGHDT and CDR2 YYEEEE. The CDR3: CASSTGTTSDTQYF. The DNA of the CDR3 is TGTGCCAGCAGCACCGGGACTACCTCAGATACGCAGTATTTT. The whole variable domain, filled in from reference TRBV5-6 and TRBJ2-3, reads DAGVTQSPTHLIKTRGQQVTLRCSPKSGHDTVSWYQQALGQGPQFIFQYYEEEERQRGNFPDRFSGHQFPNYSSELNVNALLLGDSALYLCASSTGTTSDTQYFGPGTRLTVL.

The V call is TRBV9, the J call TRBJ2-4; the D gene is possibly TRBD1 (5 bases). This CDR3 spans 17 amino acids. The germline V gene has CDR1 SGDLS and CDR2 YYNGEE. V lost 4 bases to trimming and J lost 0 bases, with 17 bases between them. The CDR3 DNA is TGTGCCAGCAGCCCAGCAGGTGCAGGGATAGCCAAAAACATTCAGTACTTC. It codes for CASSPAGAGIAKNIQYF.

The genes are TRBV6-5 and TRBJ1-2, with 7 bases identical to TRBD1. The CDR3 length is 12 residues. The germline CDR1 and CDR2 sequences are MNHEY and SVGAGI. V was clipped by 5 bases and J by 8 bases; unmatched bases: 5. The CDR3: CASSPTGVGYTF. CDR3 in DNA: TGTGCCAGCAGTCCCACAGGGGTCGGCTACACCTTC.

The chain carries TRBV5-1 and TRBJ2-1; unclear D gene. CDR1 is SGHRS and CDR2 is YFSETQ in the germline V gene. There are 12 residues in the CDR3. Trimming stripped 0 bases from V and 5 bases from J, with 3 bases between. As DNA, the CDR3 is TGCGCCAGCAGCTTGGACAACAATGAGCAGTTCTTC. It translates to CASSLDNNEQFF.

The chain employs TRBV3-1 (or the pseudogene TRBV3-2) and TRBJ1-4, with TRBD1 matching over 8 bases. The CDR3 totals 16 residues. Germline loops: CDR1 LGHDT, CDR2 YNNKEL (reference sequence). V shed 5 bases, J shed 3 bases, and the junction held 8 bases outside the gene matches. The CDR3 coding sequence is TGTGCCAGCAGCTCCCGTGGACAGGGTCCTAATGAAAAACTGTTTTTT. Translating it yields CASSSRGQGPNEKLFF.

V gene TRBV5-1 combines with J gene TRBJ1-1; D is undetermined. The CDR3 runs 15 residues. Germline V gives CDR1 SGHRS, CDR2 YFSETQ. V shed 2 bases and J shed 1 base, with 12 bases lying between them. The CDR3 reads CASSFSAAQNTEAFF. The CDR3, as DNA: TGCGCCAGCAGCTTCTCGGCAGCGCAGAACACTGAAGCTTTCTTT.

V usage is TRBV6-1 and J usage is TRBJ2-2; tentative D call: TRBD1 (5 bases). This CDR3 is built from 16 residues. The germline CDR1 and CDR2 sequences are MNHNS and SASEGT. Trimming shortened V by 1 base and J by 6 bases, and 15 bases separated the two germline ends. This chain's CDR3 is CASSEEGMNDAGELFF. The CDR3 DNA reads TGTGCCAGCAGTGAAGAGGGGATGAACGATGCCGGGGAGCTGTTTTTT.

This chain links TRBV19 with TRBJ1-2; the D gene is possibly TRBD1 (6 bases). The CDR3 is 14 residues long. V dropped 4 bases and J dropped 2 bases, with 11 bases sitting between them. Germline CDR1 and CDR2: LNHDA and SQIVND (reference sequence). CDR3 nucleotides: TGTGCCAGTAGTAAAAACAGGGAGAACTATGGCTACACCTTC. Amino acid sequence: CASSKNRENYGYTF.

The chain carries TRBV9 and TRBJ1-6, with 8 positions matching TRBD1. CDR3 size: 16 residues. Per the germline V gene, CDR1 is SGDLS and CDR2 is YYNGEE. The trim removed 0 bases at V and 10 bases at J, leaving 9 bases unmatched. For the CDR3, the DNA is TGTGCCAGCAGCGTAGGAGGACGACAGGGGTGGTCACCCCTCCACTTT. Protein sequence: CASSVGGRQGWSPLHF.

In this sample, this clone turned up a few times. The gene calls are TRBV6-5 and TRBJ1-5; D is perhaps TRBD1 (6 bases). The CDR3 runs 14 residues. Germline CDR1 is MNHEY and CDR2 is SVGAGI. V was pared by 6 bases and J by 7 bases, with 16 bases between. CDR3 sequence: CASSLVQGEQPQHF. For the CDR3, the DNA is TGTGCCAGCAGCCTGGTACAGGGTGAACAGCCCCAGCATTTT.

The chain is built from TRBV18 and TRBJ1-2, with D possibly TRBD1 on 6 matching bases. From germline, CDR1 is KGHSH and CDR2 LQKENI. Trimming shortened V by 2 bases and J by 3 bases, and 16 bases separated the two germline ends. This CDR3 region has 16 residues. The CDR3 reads CASSPIGKGGDYGYTF. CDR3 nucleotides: TGTGCCAGCTCACCAATCGGAAAGGGGGGGGACTATGGCTACACCTTC.

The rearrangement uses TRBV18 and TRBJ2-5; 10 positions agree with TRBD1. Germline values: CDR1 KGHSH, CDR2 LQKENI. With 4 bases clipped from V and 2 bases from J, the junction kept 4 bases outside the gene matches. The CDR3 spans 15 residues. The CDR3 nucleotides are TGTGCCAGCTCACTCTGGACAGGGGGGCAAGAGACCCAGTACTTC. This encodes CASSLWTGGQETQYF.